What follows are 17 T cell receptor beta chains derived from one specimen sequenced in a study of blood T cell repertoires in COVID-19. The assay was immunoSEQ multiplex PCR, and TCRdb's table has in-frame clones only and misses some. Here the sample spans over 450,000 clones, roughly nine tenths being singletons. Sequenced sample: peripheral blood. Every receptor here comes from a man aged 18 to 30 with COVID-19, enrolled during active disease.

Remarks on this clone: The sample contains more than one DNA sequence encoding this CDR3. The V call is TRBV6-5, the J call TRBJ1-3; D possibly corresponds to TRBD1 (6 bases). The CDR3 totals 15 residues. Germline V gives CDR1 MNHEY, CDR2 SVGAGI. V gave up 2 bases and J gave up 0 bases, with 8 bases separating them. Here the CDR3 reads CASSYGGSSGNTIYF. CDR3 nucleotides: TGTGCCAGCAGTTACGGGGGCTCCTCTGGAAACACCATATATTTT.

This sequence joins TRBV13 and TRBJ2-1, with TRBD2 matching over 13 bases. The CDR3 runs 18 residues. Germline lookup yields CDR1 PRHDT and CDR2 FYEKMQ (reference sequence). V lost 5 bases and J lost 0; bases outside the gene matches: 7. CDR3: CASSPEGLAGLSYNEQFF. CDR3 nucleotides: TGTGCCAGCAGCCCTGAGGGACTAGCGGGACTCTCCTACAATGAGCAGTTCTTC.

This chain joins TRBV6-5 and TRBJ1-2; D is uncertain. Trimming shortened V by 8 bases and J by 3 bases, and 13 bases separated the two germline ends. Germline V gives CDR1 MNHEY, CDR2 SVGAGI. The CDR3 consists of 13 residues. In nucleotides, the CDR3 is TGTGCCAGCCATGTAGAGGGTGACTATGGCTACACCTTC. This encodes CASHVEGDYGYTF.

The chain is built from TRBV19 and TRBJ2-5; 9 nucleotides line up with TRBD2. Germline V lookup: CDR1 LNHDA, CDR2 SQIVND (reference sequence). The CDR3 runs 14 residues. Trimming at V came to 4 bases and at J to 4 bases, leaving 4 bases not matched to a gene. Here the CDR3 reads CASSNSGGGETQYF. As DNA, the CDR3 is TGTGCCAGTAGTAATAGCGGGGGAGGAGAGACCCAGTACTTC.

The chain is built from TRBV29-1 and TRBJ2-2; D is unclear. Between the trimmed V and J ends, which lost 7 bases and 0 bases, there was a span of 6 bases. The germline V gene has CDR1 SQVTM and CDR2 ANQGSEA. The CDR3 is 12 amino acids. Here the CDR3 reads CSATANTGELFF. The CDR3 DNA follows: TGCAGCGCCACAGCGAACACCGGGGAGCTGTTTTTT.

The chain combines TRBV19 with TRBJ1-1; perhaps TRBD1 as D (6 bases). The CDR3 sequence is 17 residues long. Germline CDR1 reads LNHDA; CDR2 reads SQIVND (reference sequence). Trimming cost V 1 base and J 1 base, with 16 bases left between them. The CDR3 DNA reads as TGTGCCAGTAGTATAGCTCTGAGGGGGGGACCGAACACTGAAGCTTTCTTT. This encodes CASSIALRGGPNTEAFF.

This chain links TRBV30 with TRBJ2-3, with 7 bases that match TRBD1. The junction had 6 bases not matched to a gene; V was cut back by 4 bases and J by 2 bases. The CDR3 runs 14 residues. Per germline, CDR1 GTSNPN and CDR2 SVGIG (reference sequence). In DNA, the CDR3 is TGTGCCTGGATTCCGGGACAGTACACAGATACGCAGTATTTT. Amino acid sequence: CAWIPGQYTDTQYF.

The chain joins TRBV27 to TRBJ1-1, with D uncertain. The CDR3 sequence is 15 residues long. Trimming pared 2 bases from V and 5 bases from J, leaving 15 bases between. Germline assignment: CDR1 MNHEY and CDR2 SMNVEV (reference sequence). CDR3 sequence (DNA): TGTGCCAGCAGTTTAAGCGGCCACGAGTGGACTGAAGCTTTCTTT. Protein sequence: CASSLSGHEWTEAFF.

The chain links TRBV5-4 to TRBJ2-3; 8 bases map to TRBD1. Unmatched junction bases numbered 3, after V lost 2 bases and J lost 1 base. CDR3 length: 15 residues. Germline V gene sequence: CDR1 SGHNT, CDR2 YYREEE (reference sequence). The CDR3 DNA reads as TGTGCCAGCAGCTTCGGACAGGGCCGCACAGATACGCAGTATTTT. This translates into CASSFGQGRTDTQYF.

The DNA for the CDR3 is TGTGCCAGCAGTGAGGCTGTAAACTATGGCTACACCTTC. It specifies CASSEAVNYGYTF. This chain joins TRBV2 and TRBJ1-2; unclear D gene. Trimming stripped 3 bases from V and 2 bases from J, with 7 bases between. The CDR3 length is 13 residues. Germline loops: CDR1 SNHLY, CDR2 FYNNEI.

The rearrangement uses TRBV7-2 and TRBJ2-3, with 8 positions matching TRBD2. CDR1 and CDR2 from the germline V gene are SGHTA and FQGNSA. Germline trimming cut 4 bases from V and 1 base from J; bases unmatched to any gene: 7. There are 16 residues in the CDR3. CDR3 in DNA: TGTGCCAGCAGCTCCAATAGCGGGGCCCGCACAGATACGCAGTATTTT. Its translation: CASSSNSGARTDTQYF.

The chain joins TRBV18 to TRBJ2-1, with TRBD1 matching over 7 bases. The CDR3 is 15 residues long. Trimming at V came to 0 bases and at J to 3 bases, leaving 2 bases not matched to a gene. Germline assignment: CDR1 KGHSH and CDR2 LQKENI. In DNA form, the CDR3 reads TGTGCCAGCTCACCACCGGGACAGAACTACAATGAGCAGTTCTTC. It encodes CASSPPGQNYNEQFF.

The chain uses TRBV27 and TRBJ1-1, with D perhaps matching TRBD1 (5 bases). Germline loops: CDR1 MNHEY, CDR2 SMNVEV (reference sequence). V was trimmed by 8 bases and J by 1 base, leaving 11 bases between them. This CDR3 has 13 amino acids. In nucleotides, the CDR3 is TGTGCCAGCGGCTTGACAGCGAACACTGAAGCTTTCTTT. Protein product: CASGLTANTEAFF.

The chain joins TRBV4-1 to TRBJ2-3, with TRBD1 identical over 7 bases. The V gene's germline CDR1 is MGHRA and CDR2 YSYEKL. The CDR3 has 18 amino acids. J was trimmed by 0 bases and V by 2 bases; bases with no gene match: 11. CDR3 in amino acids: CASSQLQTGTSSTDTQYF. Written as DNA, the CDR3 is TGCGCCAGCAGCCAACTGCAGACAGGGACCTCTAGCACAGATACGCAGTATTTT.

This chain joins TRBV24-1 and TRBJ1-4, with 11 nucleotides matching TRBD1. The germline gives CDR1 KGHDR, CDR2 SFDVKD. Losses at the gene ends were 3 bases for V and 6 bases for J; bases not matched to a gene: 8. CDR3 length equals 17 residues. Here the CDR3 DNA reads TGTGCCACCAGTGATCCCAAGGACAGGGGGCGTGATGAAAAACTGTTTTTT. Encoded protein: CATSDPKDRGRDEKLFF.

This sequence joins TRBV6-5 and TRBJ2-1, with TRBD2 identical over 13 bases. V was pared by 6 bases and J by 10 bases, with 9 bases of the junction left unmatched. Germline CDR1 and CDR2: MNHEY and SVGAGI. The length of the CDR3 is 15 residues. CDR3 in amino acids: CASRHTSGGALEQFF. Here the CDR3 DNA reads TGTGCCAGCAGGCACACTAGCGGGGGGGCGTTAGAGCAGTTCTTC.

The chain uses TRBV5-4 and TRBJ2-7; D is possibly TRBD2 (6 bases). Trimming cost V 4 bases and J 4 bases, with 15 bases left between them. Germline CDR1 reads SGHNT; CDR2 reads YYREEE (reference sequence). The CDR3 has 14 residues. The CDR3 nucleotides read TGTGCCAGCAGCCTTACTAGCACCGGGTACGAGCAGTACTTC. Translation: CASSLTSTGYEQYF.